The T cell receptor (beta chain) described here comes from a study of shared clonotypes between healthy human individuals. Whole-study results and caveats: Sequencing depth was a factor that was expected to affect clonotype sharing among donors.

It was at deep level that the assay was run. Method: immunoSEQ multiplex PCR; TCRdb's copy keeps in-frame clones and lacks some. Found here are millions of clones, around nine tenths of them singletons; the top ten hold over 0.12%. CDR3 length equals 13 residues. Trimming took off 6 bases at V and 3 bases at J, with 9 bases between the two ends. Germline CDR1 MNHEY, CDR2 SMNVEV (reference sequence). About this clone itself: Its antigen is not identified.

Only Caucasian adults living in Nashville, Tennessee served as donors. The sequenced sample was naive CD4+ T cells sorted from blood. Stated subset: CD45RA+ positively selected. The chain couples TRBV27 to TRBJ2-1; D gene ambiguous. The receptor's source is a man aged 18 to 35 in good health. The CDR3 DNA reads TGTGCCAGCAGACCCCCCCTCTACAATGAGCAGTTCTTC. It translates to CASRPPLYNEQFF.